This T cell receptor beta chain was retrieved from a study of T cells in Graves' hyperthyroidism and ophthalmopathy. Authors of the study amplified TCR beta CDR3 regions from RNA transcripts. When the TCR CDR3 underwent first-round RT-PCR, the HTBI primer set was used. TCRdb passed the multiplex PCR reads through MiXCR, listing each CDR3 protein once. The sample holds approximately 430,000 distinct CDR3 sequences, about 15% seen once. Per the germline V gene, CDR1 is SNHLY and CDR2 is FYNNEI. CDR3 length equals 13 residues. This clonotype was seen ten or more times. Compared with germline, one end of the junction differs, possibly owing to a read error. Calling Graves' hyperthyroidism stable meant ophthalmopathy did not progress within 18 months.

The sequencing sample was made of blood. This sequence joins TRBV2 and TRBJ1-4, with D unclear. This receptor was taken from a woman under 30 with Graves' hyperthyroidism. The DNA of the CDR3 is TGTGCGAGCAGGTTTGCAACTAATGAAAAACTGTTTTTT. Translated: CASRFATNEKLFF.